The T cell receptor (beta chain) under discussion was sequenced for a study of blood T cell repertoires in COVID-19. Study-level information: Sources were T cells, B-cell-depleted T cells, or PBMCs; the material itself was cDNA or gDNA.

V was pared by 1 base and J by 2 bases, with 4 bases between. CDR3 length: 13 residues. Germline CDR1 LGHNA, CDR2 YSLEER. Under the authors' procedure: Amplification of reference gene primers provided the estimated nucleated cell counts. Assay: immunoSEQ multiplex PCR; the TCRdb copy retains only in-frame clones and omits some. D and trimming were read from the DNA, whereas the V and J calls and clone size are those reported in that table. Among approximately 260,000 clones listed, about 90% were seen once. This chain connects TRBV4-3 to TRBJ2-3; unclear D gene. This receptor was taken from a woman in her 70s with COVID-19, enrolled during active disease. Sample: peripheral blood. The CDR3: CASSQANTDTQYF. Written as DNA, the CDR3 is TGCGCCAGCAGCCAAGCCAACACAGATACGCAGTATTTT.